This TCR beta chain was captured in a study of CD8+CD57+ T cells in acquired aplastic anemia. The CDR3 is 18 amino acids. Germline V gene sequence: CDR1 SGHTA, CDR2 FQGNSA. Trimming at V came to 0 bases and at J to 5 bases, leaving 15 bases not matched to a gene. Profiles of TCR beta VDJ and CDR3 were generated from a genomic DNA template. TCRdb recomputed calls from the reads with MiXCR, one row per CDR3 protein. This sample has approximately 200,000 distinct CDR3 sequences, with around three fifths found just once. Sequenced material: sorted CD4+, CD8+, or CD8+CD57+ T cells (not recorded which) from PBMCs. This clonotype originated in a human donor with severe aplastic anemia or a healthy control (not recorded which). The chain uses TRBV7-2 and TRBJ2-7, with 8 bases that match TRBD1. CDR3 sequence reads: CASSLASLPGTGDHEQYF. CDR3 bases: TGTGCCAGCAGCTTAGCGAGTCTCCCTGGGACAGGAGACCACGAGCAGTACTTC.